This TCR beta chain was identified in a study of shared clonotypes between healthy human individuals. Across the study: Researchers drew samples from two women and three men aged 18 to 49.

The repertoire was sequenced with immunoSEQ multiplex PCR; TCRdb's copy has only in-frame clones and lacks some. The data contain some 2.1 million clones, 93% of them singletons. CD45RO-negative CD8 cells positively selected for CCR7 made up the naive population, which excluded terminally differentiated effector memory CD45RA+ cells. Input material: naive CD8+ T cells from PBMCs. This receptor was identified in a man younger than 35 in good health. Some clones in this sample may be carry-over from other donors' samples.

DNA for the CDR3: TGTGCCAGCAGCGTAGTAGGGACTAGCGGTACAAGCTCCTACAATGAGCAGTTCTTC. Protein product: CASSVVGTSGTSSYNEQFF. The chain combines TRBV9 with TRBJ2-1; 11 bases line up with TRBD2. Germline values: CDR1 SGDLS, CDR2 YYNGEE. The V and J ends lost 0 bases and 0 bases, in that order; junction bases with no gene match: 8. The CDR3 is 19 amino acids.